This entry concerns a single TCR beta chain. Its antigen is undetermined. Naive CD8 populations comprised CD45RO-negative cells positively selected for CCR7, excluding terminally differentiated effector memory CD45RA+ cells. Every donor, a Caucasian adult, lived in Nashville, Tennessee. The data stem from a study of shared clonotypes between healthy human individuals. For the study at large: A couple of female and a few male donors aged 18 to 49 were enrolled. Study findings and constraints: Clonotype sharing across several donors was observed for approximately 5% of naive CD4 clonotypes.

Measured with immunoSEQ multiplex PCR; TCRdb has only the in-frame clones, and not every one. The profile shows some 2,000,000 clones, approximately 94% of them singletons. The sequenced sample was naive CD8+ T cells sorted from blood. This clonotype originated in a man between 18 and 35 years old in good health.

Here the CDR3 reads CASSPRPFWEYSNQPQHF. The CDR3 DNA reads TGTGCCAGCTCACCACGCCCGTTCTGGGAATATAGCAATCAGCCCCAGCATTTT. This sequence joins TRBV18 and TRBJ1-5; no clear D. CDR1 is KGHSH and CDR2 is LQKENI in the germline V gene. This CDR3 spans 18 amino acids. The germline V and J ends were trimmed by 1 base and 0 bases, with 16 bases remaining between them.